These 12 T cell receptor beta chains were all obtained from the same sample, sequenced in a study of identical twins. Via MiXCR, TCRdb re-called the 5' RACE reads, giving one row per CDR3 protein. The sample shows roughly 1.6 million distinct CDR3 sequences, about 32% of them seen only once. The sequenced material came from cord blood. Every receptor here comes from a newborn girl in good health.

Points on this clonotype: One end of the junction varies from germline; a read error may be responsible. V and J are TRBV4-2 and TRBJ2-3, with TRBD1 as a possible D gene (6 bases). From germline, CDR1 is LGHNA and CDR2 YNFKEQ. The CDR3 length is 16 residues. DNA of the CDR3: TGTGCCTGCAGCCAGGGGAACGGGAAAGCAACAGATACGCAGTATTTT. Translation: CACSQGNGKATDTQYF.

The chain combines TRBV9 with TRBJ2-2, with 9 bases aligning to TRBD2. The CDR3 is made up of 16 amino acids. Germline lookup yields CDR1 SGDLS and CDR2 YYNGEE. V shed 3 bases, J shed 6 bases, and the junction held 9 bases outside the gene matches. The CDR3 protein is CASSGASGVAAGELFF. CDR3 nucleotide sequence: TGTGCCAGCAGCGGAGCTAGCGGGGTTGCAGCCGGGGAGCTGTTTTTT.

This chain joins TRBV24-1 and TRBJ2-7; 10 bases agree with TRBD2. CDR1 and CDR2 from the germline V gene are KGHDR and SFDVKD. The CDR3 has 15 residues. The ends lost 3 bases at V and 2 bases at J; junction bases unmatched: 3. This CDR3 reads CATSDGLAETYEQYF. The DNA of the CDR3 is TGTGCCACCAGTGATGGACTAGCGGAGACCTACGAGCAGTACTTC.

The CDR3 reads CASSWPRGKNIQYF. The CDR3 region has the DNA TGTGCCAGCAGCTGGCCAAGGGGCAAAAACATTCAGTACTTC. The rearrangement joins TRBV11-2 to TRBJ2-4, with D perhaps TRBD1 (5 bases). V lost 4 bases and J 3 bases, leaving 10 bases between the germline ends. The germline V gene encodes CDR1 SGHAT and CDR2 FQNNGV. The CDR3 extends over 14 amino acids.

This clonotype was found a few times. This chain joins TRBV24-1 and TRBJ2-7; 14 nucleotides match TRBD2. Trimming took 4 bases from V and 3 from J; bases not matched to a gene: 1. The CDR3 consists of 15 residues. The germline V gene encodes CDR1 KGHDR and CDR2 SFDVKD. This chain's CDR3 is CATSEGLAGVYEQYF. The CDR3 bases are TGTGCCACCAGTGAGGGACTAGCGGGAGTCTACGAGCAGTACTTC.

The chain recombines TRBV6-1 with TRBJ1-2; a weak D match, TRBD1 (5 bases). V dropped 1 base and J dropped 4 bases, with 10 bases sitting between them. The CDR3 sequence is 14 residues long. CDR1 is MNHNS, CDR2 SASEGT, per germline. CDR3 amino acids: CASSEVQGSYGYTF. The DNA of the CDR3 is TGTGCCAGCAGTGAAGTGCAGGGCTCCTATGGCTACACCTTC.

This clonotype was found many times. The V call is TRBV20-1, the J call TRBJ2-3; the D is unclear. CDR1 and CDR2 (germline): DFQATT, SNEGSKA (reference sequence). The CDR3 is 11 residues long. V lost 4 bases and J lost 6, with 8 bases in between. The CDR3: CSATHTDTQYF. The DNA of the CDR3 is TGCAGTGCTACCCACACCGATACGCAGTATTTT.

This clonotype turned up a few times. The V gene is TRBV12-3 or TRBV12-4, the J gene TRBJ2-1, with 7 nucleotides matching TRBD2. V dropped 7 bases and J dropped 6; count of bases not matched to a gene: 9. The CDR3 extends over 14 amino acids. The CDR3 region is CASTFGGRGNEQFF. CDR3 sequence (DNA): TGTGCCAGCACCTTCGGCGGGAGAGGCAATGAGCAGTTCTTC.

The V call is TRBV20-1, the J call TRBJ2-5; 7 nucleotides align to TRBD2. CDR1 and CDR2 from the germline V gene are DFQATT and SNEGSKA (reference sequence). CDR3 length: 15 amino acids. V shed 2 bases and J 11 bases; nucleotides not matched to a gene: 17. The CDR3 sequence is CSARRRGRGRDEQYF. For the CDR3, the DNA is TGCAGTGCTAGACGGCGCGGGAGAGGACGGGATGAGCAGTACTTC.

This clonotype was recorded a few times. This chain joins TRBV20-1 and TRBJ2-1; D might be TRBD1 (5 bases). CDR3 length: 10 amino acids. Trimming removed 6 bases at V and 10 bases at J, with 10 bases between. CDR1 is DFQATT, CDR2 SNEGSKA, per germline (reference sequence). CDR3 coding DNA: TGCAGTGCAAGGGCAGGGGAGCAGTTCTTC. It specifies CSARAGEQFF.

The table lists this clonotype with a few counts. The V gene is TRBV4-2, the J gene TRBJ2-5; D is undetermined. This CDR3 is built from 13 residues. Germline V gene data show CDR1 as LGHNA and CDR2 as YNFKEQ. The germline V and J ends were trimmed by 0 bases and 5 bases, with 7 bases remaining between them. The CDR3 bases are TGTGCCAGCAGCCAAGAGATAATGGAGACCCAGTACTTC. Encoded protein: CASSQEIMETQYF.

In its sample, this clonotype was seen a few times. The chain couples TRBV6-6 to TRBJ2-3; no clear D gene. The V end was cut by 2 bases, the J end by 6 bases, with 12 bases between. Germline values: CDR1 MNHNY, CDR2 SVGAGI (reference sequence). The CDR3 is made up of 14 amino acids. The CDR3 DNA is TGTGCCAGCAGTTACCGCCCTGCGGCGGATACGCAGTATTTT. Translation: CASSYRPAADTQYF.